The 19 T cell receptor beta chains below all came from one sample that was sequenced in a study of early T cells in non-severe SARS-CoV-2 infection. TCRdb independently ran MiXCR on the 5' RACE reads; one entry per CDR3 protein. The table has under 85,000 distinct CDR3 sequences, roughly 11% seen once. Source: whole blood, taken at baseline. The receptors originated from an adult who was a healthcare worker with PCR-confirmed SARS-CoV-2 infection or an uninfected control (not recorded which).

This chain links TRBV7-8 with TRBJ2-6; 7 nucleotides agree with TRBD1. Per germline, CDR1 SGHVS and CDR2 FQNEAQ. V gave up 4 bases and J gave up 0 bases; unmatched junction bases: 6. The CDR3 runs 17 residues. CDR3: CASSSGTASSGANVLTF. CDR3 coding DNA: TGTGCCAGCAGCTCCGGGACAGCCAGCTCTGGGGCCAACGTCCTGACTTTC.

The V call is TRBV19, the J call TRBJ1-5; D remains unclear. This CDR3 region has 12 residues. The germline V gene encodes CDR1 LNHDA and CDR2 SQIVND (reference sequence). The ends were cut back, 7 bases at V and 6 bases at J, with 10 bases in the middle. In DNA form, the CDR3 reads TGTGCCAGTATGGGTCCCACTCAGCCCCAGCATTTT. It yields the protein CASMGPTQPQHF.

This clonotype appeared a few times. The rearrangement uses TRBV20-1 and TRBJ2-1; weak D call: TRBD2 (5 bases). The CDR3 spans 12 residues. V gave up 3 bases and J gave up 10 bases, with 13 bases separating them. The germline gives CDR1 DFQATT, CDR2 SNEGSKA (reference sequence). The CDR3 here is CSASSGYSEQFF. CDR3 DNA: TGCAGTGCTAGCTCGGGGTACAGCGAGCAGTTCTTC.

CDR3 DNA sequence: TGTGCCAGCAGTGAAGGCGGGGGAAGCACAGATACGCAGTATTTT. It yields the protein CASSEGGGSTDTQYF. The gene calls are TRBV6-1 and TRBJ2-3; 7 positions agree with TRBD2. V lost 1 base to trimming and J lost 0 bases; unmatched junction nucleotides: 1. This CDR3 is built from 15 residues. Germline V gene lookup returns CDR1 MNHNS and CDR2 SASEGT.

This clonotype was observed a few times. V usage is TRBV13 and J usage is TRBJ2-1; D unresolved. The germline gives CDR1 PRHDT, CDR2 FYEKMQ (reference sequence). V lost 5 bases and J lost 9, with 17 bases in between. The CDR3 has 14 amino acids. This chain's CDR3 is CASSPEAGFSEQFF. DNA for the CDR3: TGTGCCAGCAGCCCCGAAGCCGGATTTAGTGAGCAGTTCTTC.

Comment on this clonotype: A read error may account for a junction end that differs from germline. The chain has TRBV30 and TRBJ2-7, with a possible D match to TRBD2 (6 bases). The CDR3 spans 11 residues. Germline CDR1 and CDR2: GTSNPN and SVGIG (reference sequence). The CDR3 protein is CAWSQREEQHF. For the CDR3, the DNA is TGTGCCTGGAGCCAAAGGGAGGAGCAGCACTTC.

In this sample, this clonotype turned up a few times. The V call is TRBV20-1, the J call TRBJ2-5; 8 positions agree with TRBD1. There are 13 residues in the CDR3. The trim removed 5 bases at V and 6 bases at J, leaving 8 bases unmatched. Per the germline V gene, CDR1 is DFQATT and CDR2 is SNEGSKA (reference sequence). The chain's CDR3 is CSAFWTGIQTQYF. The CDR3 DNA sequence: TGCAGTGCTTTTTGGACAGGGATTCAGACCCAGTACTTC.

This rearrangement joins TRBV29-1 to TRBJ2-7; 7 nucleotides line up with TRBD1. CDR3 length: 11 residues. Per the germline V gene, CDR1 is SQVTM and CDR2 is ANQGSEA. Losses at the gene ends were 7 bases for V and 6 bases for J; bases not matched to a gene: 6. The CDR3 DNA reads TGCAGCGCAACCTCAGGGGGCGAGCAGTACTTC. This sequence encodes CSATSGGEQYF.

At least ten counts were recorded for this clonotype. The gene calls are TRBV2 and TRBJ2-1; D call uncertain. The CDR3 contains 13 residues. V gave up 3 bases and J gave up 7 bases, with 10 bases separating them. Germline values: CDR1 SNHLY, CDR2 FYNNEI. CDR3 in amino acids: CASSDFGVNEQFF. The CDR3 coding sequence is TGTGCCAGCAGTGATTTTGGCGTTAATGAGCAGTTCTTC.

V and J are TRBV7-6 and TRBJ2-1, with D maybe TRBD2 (6 bases). CDR1 is SGHVS, CDR2 FNYEAQ, per germline. This CDR3 has 16 residues. With 1 base removed from V and 9 bases from J, the gap between germline ends came to 19 bases. CDR3 bases: TGTGCCAGCAGCTTAGGTGGAGGGCGATCTTTGAGTGAGCAGTTCTTC. Amino acid sequence: CASSLGGGRSLSEQFF.

The genes are TRBV10-2 and TRBJ1-1; 7 positions match TRBD1. Unmatched junction bases numbered 8, after V lost 4 bases and J lost 0 bases. Germline CDR1 and CDR2: WSHSY and SAAADI. This CDR3 comprises 16 residues. The CDR3 spells CASSAIPQGLNTEAFF. Written as DNA, the CDR3 is TGCGCCAGCAGTGCGATCCCACAGGGGTTGAACACTGAAGCTTTCTTT.

This clonotype has ten or more counts. The chain is built from TRBV18 and TRBJ1-3; D not certain. The V end was cut by 6 bases, the J end by 4 bases, with 19 bases between. Germline V gives CDR1 KGHSH, CDR2 LQKENI. This CDR3 has 16 residues. The CDR3 is CASSLERGSSGNTIYF. CDR3 coding DNA: TGTGCCAGCTCCCTAGAGCGGGGATCGTCCGGAAACACCATATATTTT.

The chain carries TRBV5-1 and TRBJ2-5; TRBD2 aligns across 14 bases. CDR3 length: 17 amino acids. Per germline, CDR1 SGHRS and CDR2 YFSETQ. Trimming cost V 4 bases and J 2 bases; bases outside gene matches: 7. CDR3 sequence: CASSGGLAGVLQETQYF. The CDR3 DNA follows: TGCGCCAGCAGCGGGGGACTAGCGGGGGTTTTACAAGAGACCCAGTACTTC.

The rearrangement links TRBV20-1 to TRBJ2-1; the D gene is possibly TRBD2 (5 bases). The CDR3 is 16 residues long. The ends were cut back, 2 bases at V and 7 bases at J, with 21 bases in the middle. Germline CDR1 and CDR2: DFQATT and SNEGSKA (reference sequence). This chain's CDR3 is CSARMVGIIGLNEQFF. CDR3 sequence (DNA): TGCAGTGCTAGAATGGTCGGGATAATCGGGTTAAATGAGCAGTTCTTC.

This clonotype was found a few times. The chain couples TRBV7-3 to TRBJ2-2; D perhaps matches TRBD1 (5 bases). V lost 5 bases and J lost 4, with 8 bases in between. The germline V gene encodes CDR1 SGHTA and CDR2 FQGTGA. The CDR3 contains 13 residues. CDR3 region: CASSKQGTGELFF. CDR3 coding DNA: TGTGCCAGCAGCAAGCAGGGCACCGGGGAGCTGTTTTTT.

This clonotype was observed a few times. This chain connects TRBV5-1 to TRBJ1-1; TRBD1 matches 8 bases. The CDR3 is 14 residues long. V shed 2 bases and J 5 bases; nucleotides not matched to a gene: 5. Per the germline V gene, CDR1 is SGHRS and CDR2 is YFSETQ. CDR3 residues: CASSFSRGLTEAFF. For the CDR3, the DNA is TGCGCCAGCAGCTTTTCCAGGGGGCTTACTGAAGCTTTCTTT.

The sample holds a few counts of this clonotype. The rearrangement joins TRBV18 to TRBJ2-2, with a possible D match to TRBD1 (5 bases). CDR3 size: 14 residues. V gave up 5 bases and J gave up 2 bases, with 9 bases separating them. Germline CDR1 is KGHSH and CDR2 is LQKENI. The CDR3 region has the DNA TGTGCCAGCTCAATGGGGCAAAACACCGGGGAGCTGTTTTTT. Residues: CASSMGQNTGELFF.

This clonotype appeared many times. The chain combines TRBV5-4 with TRBJ2-6, with TRBD2 identical over 8 bases. The V gene's germline CDR1 is SGHNT and CDR2 YYREEE (reference sequence). The CDR3 totals 18 residues. The junction had 9 bases not matched to a gene; V was cut back by 4 bases and J by 0 bases. The CDR3 region is CASSPPGSGNSGANVLTF. CDR3 bases: TGTGCCAGCAGCCCCCCTGGTAGCGGGAACTCTGGGGCCAACGTCCTGACTTTC.

In DNA form, the CDR3 reads TGCGCCAGCAGCCGGGACAGGGGGGAAGAGCAGTACTTC. Residues: CASSRDRGEEQYF. V usage is TRBV5-1 and J usage is TRBJ2-7; 11 bases are shared with TRBD1. Germline trimming cut 4 bases from V and 7 bases from J; bases unmatched to any gene: 4. This CDR3 has 13 amino acids. The V gene's germline CDR1 is SGHRS and CDR2 YFSETQ.